This T cell receptor beta chain was found in a study of beta chain features in type 1 diabetes. The wider study: The samples had about 100,000,000 sorted cells examined in all.

Comments on this clone: What it recognizes is unknown.

CDR3 length: 15 residues. Per germline, CDR1 SGHNT and CDR2 YENEEA. The V segment lost 4 bases and the J segment 2 bases; nucleotides outside the gene matches: 7. Every isolated RNA sample was fully reverse transcribed, so sequencing captured expressed TCRB transcripts. The assay was immunoSEQ multiplex PCR, and TCRdb's table has in-frame clones only and misses some. Altogether roughly 450,000 clones are present, approximately 15% being singletons, with the ten largest covering roughly 0.035%. Points from the study as a whole: Shorter TCRB CDR3s, moderately but significantly so, marked every one of the four CD4+ subsets in Type 1 diabetes patients. Any HLA-type effect on TCRB rearrangement remained unresolved here.

The chain has TRBV11-3 and TRBJ1-2; 7 nucleotides agree with TRBD1. This clonotype originated in a man aged 25-45 years in good health. Source material: naive CD4+ T cells from blood. CDR3 bases: TGTGCCAGCAGCTGGGGGACAGATACAAACTATGGCTACACCTTC. Its translation is CASSWGTDTNYGYTF.